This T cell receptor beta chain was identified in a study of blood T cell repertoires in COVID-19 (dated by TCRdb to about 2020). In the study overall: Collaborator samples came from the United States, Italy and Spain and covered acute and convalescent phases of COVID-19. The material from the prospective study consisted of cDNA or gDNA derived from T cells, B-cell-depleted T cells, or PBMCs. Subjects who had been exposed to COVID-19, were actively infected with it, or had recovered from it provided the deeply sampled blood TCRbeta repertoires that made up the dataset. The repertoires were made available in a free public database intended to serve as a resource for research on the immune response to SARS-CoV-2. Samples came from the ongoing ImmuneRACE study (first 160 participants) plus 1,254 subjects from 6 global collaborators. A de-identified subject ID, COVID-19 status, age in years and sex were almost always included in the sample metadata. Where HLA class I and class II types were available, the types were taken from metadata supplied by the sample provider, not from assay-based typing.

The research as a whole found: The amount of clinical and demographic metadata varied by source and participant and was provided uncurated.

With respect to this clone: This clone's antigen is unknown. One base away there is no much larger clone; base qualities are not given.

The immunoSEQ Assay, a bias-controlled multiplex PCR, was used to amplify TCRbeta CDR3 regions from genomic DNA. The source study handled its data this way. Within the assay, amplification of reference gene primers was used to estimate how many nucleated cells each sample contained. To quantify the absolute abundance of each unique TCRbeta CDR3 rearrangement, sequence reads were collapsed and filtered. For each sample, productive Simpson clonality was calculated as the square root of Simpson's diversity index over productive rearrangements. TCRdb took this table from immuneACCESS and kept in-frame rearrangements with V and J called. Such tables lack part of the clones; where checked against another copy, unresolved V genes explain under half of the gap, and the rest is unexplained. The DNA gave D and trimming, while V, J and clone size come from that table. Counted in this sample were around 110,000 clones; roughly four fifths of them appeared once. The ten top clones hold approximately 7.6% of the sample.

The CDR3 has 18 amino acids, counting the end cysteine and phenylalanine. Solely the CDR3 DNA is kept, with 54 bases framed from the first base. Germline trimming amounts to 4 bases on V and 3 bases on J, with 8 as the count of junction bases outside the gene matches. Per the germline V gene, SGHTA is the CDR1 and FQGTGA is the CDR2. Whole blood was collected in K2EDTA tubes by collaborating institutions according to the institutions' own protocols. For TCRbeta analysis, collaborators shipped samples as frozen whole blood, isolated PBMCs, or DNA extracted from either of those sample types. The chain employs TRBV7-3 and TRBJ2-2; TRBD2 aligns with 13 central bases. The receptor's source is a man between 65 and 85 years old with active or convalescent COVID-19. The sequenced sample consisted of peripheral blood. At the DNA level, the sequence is TGTGCCAGCAGCTCCCGGACTAGCGGGAGAGGTGACACCGGGGAGCTGTTTTTT. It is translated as CASSSRTSGRGDTGELFF.